This T cell receptor beta chain was identified in a study of Graves' ophthalmopathy and Graves' hyperthyroidism. The study's findings and limits: From stable hyperthyroidism, ophthalmopathy was separated by a 13-signature model with about 88% sensitivity and over 70% specificity.

The TCR beta CDR3 regions underwent amplification from RNA transcripts. RT-PCR was first run with HTBI primers, then multiplex PCR in a second round. TCRdb ran MiXCR on the multiplex PCR reads and lists one entry per CDR3 protein. This table has 660,000 or so distinct CDR3 sequences, roughly 41% appearing once. Details on this clonotype: As yet, its antigen is unknown.

Lactation, pregnancy, uncontrolled infections and other autoimmune diseases were all grounds for excluding patients. Germline V gene lookup returns CDR1 GTSNPN and CDR2 SVGIG (reference sequence). V lost 5 bases and J 5 bases, leaving 15 bases between the germline ends. The CDR3 extends over 13 amino acids. The source of this sequence is an adult man with Graves' ophthalmopathy. V usage is TRBV30 and J usage is TRBJ1-2; D is perhaps TRBD1 (5 bases). Sample: peripheral blood. CDR3 sequence (DNA): TGTGCCTGGTCACCGGGGGTGACATATGGCTACACCTTC. It specifies CAWSPGVTYGYTF.